This T cell receptor (beta chain) was sequenced for a study of radiotherapy plus CTLA-4 blockade in lung cancer. Study-wide context: Overall, 15% to 20% of patients showed an objective response, while 25% to 40% attained disease control.

In the case of this clone: Its cognate antigen is unknown.

V lost 2 bases, J lost 9 bases, and 16 bases lay in between. The germline V gene encodes CDR1 MNHNY and CDR2 SVGAGI (reference sequence). This CDR3 is built from 15 residues. Notes on the study in general: After radiotherapy and ipilimumab, tumor-derived clones expanded in peripheral blood. Early blood T cell clone dynamics, with interferon-beta, were reported to best predict response.

This table comes from immunoSEQ multiplex PCR, and its TCRdb copy is limited to in-frame clones, with some not included. The sample holds more than 75,000 clones, approximately 82% seen once. Focal radiation with ipilimumab CTLA-4 blockade was given to patients with chemo-refractory metastatic non-small-cell lung cancer. J is TRBJ1-4 and V is TRBV6-6; D remains ambiguous. The sequence was obtained from a human donor with non-small cell lung cancer that progressed on radiotherapy plus ipilimumab. Sequencing used peripheral blood, obtained from a patient treated with radiotherapy plus ipilimumab. The CDR3 bases are TGTGCCAGCAGTTACGTCCAAGGGAGTGGGAAAAAACTGTTTTTT. It yields the protein CASSYVQGSGKKLFF.